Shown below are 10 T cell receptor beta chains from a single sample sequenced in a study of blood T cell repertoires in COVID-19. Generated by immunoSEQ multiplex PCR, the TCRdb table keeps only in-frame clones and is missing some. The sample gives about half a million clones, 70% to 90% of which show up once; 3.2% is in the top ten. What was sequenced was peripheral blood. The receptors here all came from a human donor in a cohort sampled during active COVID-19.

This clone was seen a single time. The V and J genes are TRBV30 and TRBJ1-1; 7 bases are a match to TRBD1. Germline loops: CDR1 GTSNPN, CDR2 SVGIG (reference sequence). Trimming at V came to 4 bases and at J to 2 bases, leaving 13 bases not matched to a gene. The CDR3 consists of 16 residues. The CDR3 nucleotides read TGTGCCTGGACTAAATGGGGGACAGAACCAAACACTGAAGCTTTCTTT. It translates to CAWTKWGTEPNTEAFF.

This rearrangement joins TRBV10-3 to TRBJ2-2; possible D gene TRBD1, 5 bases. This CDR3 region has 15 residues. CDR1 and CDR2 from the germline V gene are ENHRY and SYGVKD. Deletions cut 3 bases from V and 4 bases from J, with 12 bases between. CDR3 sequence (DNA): TGTGCCATCAGTGATGGGCAGGGCACCACCGGGGAGCTGTTTTTT. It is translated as CAISDGQGTTGELFF.

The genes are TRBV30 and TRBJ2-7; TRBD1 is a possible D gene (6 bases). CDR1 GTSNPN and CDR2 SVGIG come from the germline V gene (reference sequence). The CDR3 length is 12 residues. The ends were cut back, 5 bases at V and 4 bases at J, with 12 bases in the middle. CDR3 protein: CAWGGLTYEQYF. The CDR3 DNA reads TGTGCCTGGGGGGGCCTTACATACGAGCAGTACTTC.

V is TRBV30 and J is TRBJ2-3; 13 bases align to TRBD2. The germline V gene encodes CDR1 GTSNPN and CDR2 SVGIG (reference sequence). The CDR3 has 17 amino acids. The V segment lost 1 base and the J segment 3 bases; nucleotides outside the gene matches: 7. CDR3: CAWSGLGLAGVTDTQYF. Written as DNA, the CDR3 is TGTGCCTGGAGTGGCCTAGGACTAGCGGGAGTGACAGATACGCAGTATTTT.

The CDR3 nucleotides read TGTGCCTGGAGTTCGGACAGGGGGATAGAGACCCAGTACTTC. Protein: CAWSSDRGIETQYF. The J gene is TRBJ2-5, the V gene TRBV30; 10 nucleotides align to TRBD1. This CDR3 comprises 14 residues. J lost 4 bases, V lost 2 bases, and 4 bases had no gene match. The germline gives CDR1 GTSNPN, CDR2 SVGIG (reference sequence).

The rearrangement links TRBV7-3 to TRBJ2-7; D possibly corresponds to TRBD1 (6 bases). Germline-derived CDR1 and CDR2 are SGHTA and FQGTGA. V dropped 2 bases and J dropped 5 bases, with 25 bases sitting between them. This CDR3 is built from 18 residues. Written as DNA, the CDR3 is TGTGCCAGCAGCTTAGAGCCGGCAGGGGTTGGCCCCCCTAACGAGCAGTACTTC. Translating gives CASSLEPAGVGPPNEQYF.

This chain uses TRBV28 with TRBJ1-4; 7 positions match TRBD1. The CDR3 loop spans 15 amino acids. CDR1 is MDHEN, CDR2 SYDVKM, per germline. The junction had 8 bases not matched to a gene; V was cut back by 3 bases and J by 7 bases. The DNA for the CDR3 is TGTGCCAGCAGTTTTGAACAGGGGAGAGGTGAAAAACTGTTTTTT. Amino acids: CASSFEQGRGEKLFF.

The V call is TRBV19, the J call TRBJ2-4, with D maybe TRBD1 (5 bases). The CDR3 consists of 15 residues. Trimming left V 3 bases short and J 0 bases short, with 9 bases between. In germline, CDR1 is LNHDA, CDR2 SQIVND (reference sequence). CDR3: CASSIYRLAKNIQYF. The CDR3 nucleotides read TGTGCCAGTAGTATCTACAGGCTAGCCAAAAACATTCAGTACTTC. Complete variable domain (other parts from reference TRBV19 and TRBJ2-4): DGGITQSPKYLFRKEGQNVTLSCEQNLNHDAMYWYRQDPGQGLRLIYYSQIVNDFQKGDIAEGYSVSREKKESFPLTVTSAQKNPTAFYLCASSIYRLAKNIQYFGAGTRLSVL.

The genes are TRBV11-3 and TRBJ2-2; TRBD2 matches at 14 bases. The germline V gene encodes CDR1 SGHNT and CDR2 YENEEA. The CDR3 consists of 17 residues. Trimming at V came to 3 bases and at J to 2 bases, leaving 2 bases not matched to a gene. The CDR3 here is CASSFGLAGGNTGELFF. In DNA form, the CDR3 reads TGTGCCAGCAGCTTCGGACTAGCGGGGGGAAACACCGGGGAGCTGTTTTTT.

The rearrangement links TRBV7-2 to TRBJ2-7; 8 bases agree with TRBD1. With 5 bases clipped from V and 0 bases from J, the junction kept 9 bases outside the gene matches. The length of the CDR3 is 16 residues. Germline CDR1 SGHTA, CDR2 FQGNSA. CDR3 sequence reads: CASSPSSGGHSYEQYF. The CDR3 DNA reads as TGTGCCAGCAGCCCTTCGTCAGGGGGCCACTCCTACGAGCAGTACTTC.